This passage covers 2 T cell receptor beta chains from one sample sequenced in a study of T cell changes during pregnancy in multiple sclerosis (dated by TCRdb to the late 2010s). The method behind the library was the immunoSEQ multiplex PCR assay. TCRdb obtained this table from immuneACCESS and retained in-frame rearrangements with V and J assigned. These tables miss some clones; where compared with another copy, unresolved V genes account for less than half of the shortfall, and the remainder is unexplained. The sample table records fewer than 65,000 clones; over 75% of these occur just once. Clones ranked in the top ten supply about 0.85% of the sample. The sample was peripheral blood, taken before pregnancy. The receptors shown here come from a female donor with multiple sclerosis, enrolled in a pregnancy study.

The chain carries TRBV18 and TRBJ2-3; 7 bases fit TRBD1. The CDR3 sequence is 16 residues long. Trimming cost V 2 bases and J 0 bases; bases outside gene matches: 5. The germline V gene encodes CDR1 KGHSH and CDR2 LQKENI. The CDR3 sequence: CASSPISGQSTDTQYF. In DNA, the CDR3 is TGTGCCAGCTCACCAATTTCGGGACAGAGCACAGATACGCAGTATTTT.

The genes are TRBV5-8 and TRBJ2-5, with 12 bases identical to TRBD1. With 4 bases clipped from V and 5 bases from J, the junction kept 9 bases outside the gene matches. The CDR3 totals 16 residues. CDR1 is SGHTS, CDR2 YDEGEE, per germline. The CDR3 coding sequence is TGTGCCAGCAGCCAGGGACAGGGGGCAATCGTGGAGACCCAGTACTTC. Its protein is CASSQGQGAIVETQYF.